This TCR beta chain was found in a study of blood T cell repertoires in COVID-19. Germline lookup yields CDR1 MNHEY and CDR2 SVGEGT. The length of the CDR3 is 14 residues. Between the trimmed V and J ends, which lost 5 bases and 2 bases, there was a span of 13 bases. In the authors' workflow: Estimation of nucleated cell counts was performed using reference gene primer amplification. The repertoire was sequenced with immunoSEQ multiplex PCR; TCRdb's copy has only in-frame clones and lacks some. V and J calls and clone size are copied from that table; D and trimming were computed from the DNA. Among over 100,000 clones, roughly nine tenths were seen once, and the ten largest hold about 6.3%.

Sequenced input: peripheral blood. The TCR sequence derives from a human donor in a cohort sampled during active COVID-19. The V gene is TRBV6-2 or TRBV6-3, the J gene TRBJ2-7, with D perhaps matching TRBD1 (6 bases). CDR3 protein: CASSKRGIAYEQYF. The CDR3 coding sequence is TGTGCCAGCAGTAAGAGGGGGATTGCCTACGAGCAGTACTTC.